Below are 2 T cell receptor beta chains sequenced from a single sample in a study of blood T cell repertoires in COVID-19. The method was immunoSEQ multiplex PCR; TCRdb's version includes in-frame clones alone and lacks a portion of them. There are tens of thousands of clones in the sample; around 90% occur only once, and roughly 5.3% lies in the top ten. What was sequenced was peripheral blood. The receptors come from a human donor in a cohort sampled during active COVID-19.

The V gene is TRBV2, the J gene TRBJ1-5; 7 nucleotides line up with TRBD1. V was pared by 5 bases and J by 3 bases, with 7 bases of the junction left unmatched. Germline V gene sequence: CDR1 SNHLY, CDR2 FYNNEI. The CDR3 runs to 15 residues. The CDR3 bases are TGTGCCAGCAGTTCGGACAGGTTCGACAATCAGCCCCAGCATTTT. Translation: CASSSDRFDNQPQHF.

This CDR3 reads CASRKGQDPSYEQYV. The CDR3 nucleotides read TGTGCCAGCAGGAAGGGGCAGGACCCCTCCTACGAGCAGTACGTC. This chain links TRBV27 with TRBJ2-7, with a tentative D call TRBD1 (5 bases). There are 15 residues in the CDR3. The germline V and J ends were trimmed by 6 bases and 0 bases, with 15 bases remaining between them. Germline lookup yields CDR1 MNHEY and CDR2 SMNVEV (reference sequence).